This TCR beta chain was obtained from a study of Graves' ophthalmopathy and Graves' hyperthyroidism. The study, taken as a whole, reports: Most expanded clonotypes in thyroid above 0.001 frequency also showed up in blood.

Looked up from germline, CDR1 is KGHSH and CDR2 is LQKENI. The V gene lost 6 bases and the J gene lost 2 bases, with 13 bases spanning the gap. The length of the CDR3 is 14 residues. Other autoimmune diseases, uncontrolled infections, pregnancy and lactation each led to patient exclusion. As concerns this clonotype: The antigen remains unidentified.

From RNA, the CDR3 regions of TCR beta chains were amplified and sequenced. In the first round, RT-PCR was carried out with HTBI primers, and a multiplex PCR formed the second round. TCRdb processed the multiplex PCR reads anew with MiXCR; each CDR3 protein has one entry. The sample records about 160,000 distinct CDR3 sequences, approximately 38% being singletons. This chain connects TRBV18 to TRBJ1-1; TRBD1 is a possible D gene (5 bases). The source of this sequence is a woman aged 40 to 55 with Graves' ophthalmopathy. Sequences were obtained from peripheral blood. The CDR3 protein is CASSGQLGNTEAFF. In nucleotides, the CDR3 is TGTGCCAGCTCCGGACAACTGGGAAACACTGAAGCTTTCTTT. Complete variable domain (other parts from reference TRBV18 and TRBJ1-1): NAGVMQNPRHLVRRRGQEARLRCSPMKGHSHVYWYRQLPEEGLKFMVYLQKENIIDESGMPKERFSAEFPKEGPSILRIQQVVRGDSAAYFCASSGQLGNTEAFFGQGTRLTVV.